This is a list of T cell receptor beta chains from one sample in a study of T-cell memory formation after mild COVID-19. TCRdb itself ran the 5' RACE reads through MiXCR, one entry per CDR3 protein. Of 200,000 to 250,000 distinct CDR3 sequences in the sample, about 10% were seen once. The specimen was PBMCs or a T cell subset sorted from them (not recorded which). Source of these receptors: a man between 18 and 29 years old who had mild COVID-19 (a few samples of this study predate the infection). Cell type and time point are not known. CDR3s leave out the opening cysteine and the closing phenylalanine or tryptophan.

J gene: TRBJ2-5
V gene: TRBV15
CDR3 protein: ATSKRTGGAETQY

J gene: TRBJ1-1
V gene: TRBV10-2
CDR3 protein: ASNRRGAEAF

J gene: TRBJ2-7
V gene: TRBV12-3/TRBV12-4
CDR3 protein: ASGVIPQSGEQY

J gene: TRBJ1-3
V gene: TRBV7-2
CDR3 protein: ASGGGRDTIY

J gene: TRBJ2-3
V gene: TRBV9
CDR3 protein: ASSLSGTSDTQY

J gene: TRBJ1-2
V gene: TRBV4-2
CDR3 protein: ASSQGGEVGPPGYT

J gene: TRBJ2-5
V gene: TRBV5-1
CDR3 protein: ASSIGPTAETQY

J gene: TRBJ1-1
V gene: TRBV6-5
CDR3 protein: ASSYDSHTEAF

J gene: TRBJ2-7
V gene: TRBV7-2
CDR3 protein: ASSLGGQTLYEQY

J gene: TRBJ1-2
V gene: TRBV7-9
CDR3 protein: ASSVDRDYGYT

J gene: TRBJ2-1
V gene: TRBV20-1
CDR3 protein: SARFQPSVYNEQF

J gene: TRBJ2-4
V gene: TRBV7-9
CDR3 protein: ASSLGAARNIQY

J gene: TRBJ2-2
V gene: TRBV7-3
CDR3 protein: ARSPLGTVTGELF

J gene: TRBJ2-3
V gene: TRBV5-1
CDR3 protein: ASRQGLGTDTQY

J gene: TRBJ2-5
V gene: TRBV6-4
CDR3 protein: ASSDGTGGRETQY

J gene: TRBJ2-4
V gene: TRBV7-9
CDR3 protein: ASSPRPDGDIQY

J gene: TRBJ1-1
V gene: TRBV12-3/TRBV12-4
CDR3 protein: ASRGGYTEAF

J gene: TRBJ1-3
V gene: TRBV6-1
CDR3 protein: ASNLGTGIWNTIY

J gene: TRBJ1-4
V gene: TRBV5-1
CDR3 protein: ASSVVPPGQEQHEKLF

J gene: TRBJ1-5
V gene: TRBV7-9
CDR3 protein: ASSLGEIGNQPQH

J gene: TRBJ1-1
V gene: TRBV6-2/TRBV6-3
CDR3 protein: ASTRERNTEAF

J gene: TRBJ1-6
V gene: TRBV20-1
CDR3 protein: SARRQPTSYNSPLH

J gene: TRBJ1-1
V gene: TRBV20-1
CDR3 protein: SARMIQGYTEAF

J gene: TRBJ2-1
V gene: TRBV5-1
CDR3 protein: ASSIDRRSSYNEQF

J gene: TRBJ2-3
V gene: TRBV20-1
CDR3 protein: SARDGGRSDTQY

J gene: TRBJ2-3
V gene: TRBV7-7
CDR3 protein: ASSLGGDSTDTQY

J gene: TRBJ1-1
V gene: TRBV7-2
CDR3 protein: ASSFRLGAGTEAF

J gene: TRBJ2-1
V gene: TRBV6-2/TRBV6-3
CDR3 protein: ASSYYRLSSYNEQF

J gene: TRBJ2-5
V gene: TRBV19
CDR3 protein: ASSIGGHLSGTQY

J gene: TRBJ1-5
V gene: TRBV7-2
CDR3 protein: ASSLAYQGAGQPQH

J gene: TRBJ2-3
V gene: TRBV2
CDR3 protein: ASRGPGTDTQY